This is a list of T cell receptor beta chains from one sample in a study of a mutant IDH1 vaccine in newly diagnosed glioma. Generated by immunoSEQ multiplex PCR, the TCRdb table keeps only in-frame clones and is missing some. The sample has more than 45,000 clones; around nine tenths are singletons. The antigens for these receptors are not known. This sample comprised PBMCs, obtained from a glioma patient whose treatment included an IDH1 peptide vaccine. These receptors were obtained from a woman aged 40 to 49 with glioma. Both conserved end residues are trimmed from each CDR3. Each record gives: J gene, V gene, CDR3 protein.

J gene: TRBJ2-3; V gene: TRBV28; CDR3 protein: ASSLFTSGRDGTDTQY
J gene: TRBJ1-3; V gene: TRBV5-1; CDR3 protein: ASSLGGRTAGNTIY
J gene: TRBJ1-4; V gene: TRBV28; CDR3 protein: ASRGRDTPNEKLF
J gene: TRBJ2-7; V gene: TRBV7-9; CDR3 protein: ASTLSRGDSYEQY
J gene: TRBJ2-7; V gene: TRBV6-1; CDR3 protein: ASSIVQGPEQY
J gene: TRBJ2-1; V gene: TRBV2; CDR3 protein: ASSEAESVYNEQF
J gene: TRBJ2-7; V gene: TRBV6-5; CDR3 protein: ASSIDRAYEQY
J gene: TRBJ2-7; V gene: TRBV10-2; CDR3 protein: ASSESLDSSYEQY
J gene: TRBJ2-5; V gene: TRBV19; CDR3 protein: ASSIGPGETQY
J gene: TRBJ1-2; V gene: TRBV11-2; CDR3 protein: ASSAGQGDYGYT
J gene: TRBJ1-3; V gene: TRBV7-2; CDR3 protein: ASSARLDPSGNTIY
J gene: TRBJ1-1; V gene: TRBV29-1; CDR3 protein: SVVRGHTEAF
J gene: TRBJ1-3; V gene: TRBV11-2; CDR3 protein: ASSLHSSSGNTIY
J gene: TRBJ1-2; V gene: TRBV5-4; CDR3 protein: ASSSQGARNGYT
J gene: TRBJ2-3; V gene: TRBV7-9; CDR3 protein: ASNLGLAGVGDTQY
J gene: TRBJ1-1; V gene: TRBV5-1; CDR3 protein: ASSHPGVKVGTEAF
J gene: TRBJ1-3; V gene: TRBV19; CDR3 protein: ASSIPSGHSGNTIY
J gene: TRBJ1-1; V gene: TRBV4-2; CDR3 protein: ASSPRQYTEAF
J gene: TRBJ2-7; V gene: TRBV28; CDR3 protein: ASSLRYEQY
J gene: TRBJ2-7; V gene: TRBV2; CDR3 protein: ASSGLWGMNEQY
J gene: TRBJ2-7; V gene: TRBV19; CDR3 protein: ASSLDSSYEQY
J gene: TRBJ1-2; V gene: TRBV27; CDR3 protein: AITGGYT
J gene: TRBJ1-2; V gene: TRBV6-1; CDR3 protein: ASRVGGNLGYGYT
J gene: TRBJ1-1; V gene: TRBV5-1; CDR3 protein: ASSQGGRKNTEAF
J gene: TRBJ2-7; V gene: TRBV12-1; CDR3 protein: ASSSSVGQTAREQY
J gene: TRBJ2-1; V gene: TRBV5-1; CDR3 protein: ASSLGRTFYNEQF
J gene: TRBJ1-2; V gene: TRBV6-5; CDR3 protein: ASRRLRGDWGYT
J gene: TRBJ2-6; V gene: TRBV4-1; CDR3 protein: ASRDLGTSGANVLT
J gene: TRBJ2-1; V gene: TRBV7-9; CDR3 protein: ASRPPGTSGIGAPEQF